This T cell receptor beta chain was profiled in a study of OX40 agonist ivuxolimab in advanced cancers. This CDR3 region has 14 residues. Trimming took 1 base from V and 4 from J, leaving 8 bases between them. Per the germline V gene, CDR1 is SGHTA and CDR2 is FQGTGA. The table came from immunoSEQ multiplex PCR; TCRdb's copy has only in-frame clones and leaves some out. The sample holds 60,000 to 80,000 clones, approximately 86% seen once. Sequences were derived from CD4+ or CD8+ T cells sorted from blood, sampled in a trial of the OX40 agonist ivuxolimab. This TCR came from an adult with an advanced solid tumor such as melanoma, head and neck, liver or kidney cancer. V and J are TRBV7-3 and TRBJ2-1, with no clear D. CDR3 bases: TGTGCCAGCAGCTTAAGATTGAGGTACAATGAGCAGTTCTTC. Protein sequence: CASSLRLRYNEQFF.